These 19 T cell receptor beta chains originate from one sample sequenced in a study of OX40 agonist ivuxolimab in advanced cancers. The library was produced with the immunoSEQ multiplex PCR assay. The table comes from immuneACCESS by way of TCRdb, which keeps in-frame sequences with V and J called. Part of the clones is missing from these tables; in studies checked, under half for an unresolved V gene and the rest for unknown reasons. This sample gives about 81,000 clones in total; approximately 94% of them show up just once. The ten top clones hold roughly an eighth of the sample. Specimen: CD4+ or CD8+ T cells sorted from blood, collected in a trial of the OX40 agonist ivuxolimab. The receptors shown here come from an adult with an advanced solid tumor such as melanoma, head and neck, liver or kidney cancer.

Here the CDR3 reads CASGFAAGENTGELFF. The CDR3 DNA follows: TGTGCTAGTGGTTTCGCGGCGGGGGAGAACACCGGGGAGCTGTTTTTT. This rearrangement joins TRBV12-5 to TRBJ2-2; 7 bases line up with TRBD2. Germline V gene sequence: CDR1 LGHNT, CDR2 FRNRAP. The CDR3 extends over 16 amino acids. V was clipped by 3 bases and J by 1 base; unmatched bases: 5.

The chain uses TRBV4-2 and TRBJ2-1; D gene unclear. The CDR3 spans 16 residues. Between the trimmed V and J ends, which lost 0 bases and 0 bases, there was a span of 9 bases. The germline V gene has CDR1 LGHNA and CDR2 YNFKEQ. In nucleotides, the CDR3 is TGTGCCAGCAGCCAAGATCCGCGCGGCTCCTACAATGAGCAGTTCTTC. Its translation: CASSQDPRGSYNEQFF.

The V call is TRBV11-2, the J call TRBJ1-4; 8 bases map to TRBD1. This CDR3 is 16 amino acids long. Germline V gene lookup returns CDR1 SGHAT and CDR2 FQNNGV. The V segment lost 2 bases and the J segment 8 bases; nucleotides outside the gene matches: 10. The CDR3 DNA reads TGTGCCAGCAGCTTAAAGTCGCGGACAGGGAACGAAAAACTGTTTTTT. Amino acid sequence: CASSLKSRTGNEKLFF.

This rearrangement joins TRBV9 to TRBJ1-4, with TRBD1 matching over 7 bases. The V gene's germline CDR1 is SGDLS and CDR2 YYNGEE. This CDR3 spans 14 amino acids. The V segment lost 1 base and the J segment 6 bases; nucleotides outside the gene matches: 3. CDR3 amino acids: CASSVLGQHEKLFF. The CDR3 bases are TGTGCCAGCAGCGTATTGGGACAGCATGAAAAACTGTTTTTT.

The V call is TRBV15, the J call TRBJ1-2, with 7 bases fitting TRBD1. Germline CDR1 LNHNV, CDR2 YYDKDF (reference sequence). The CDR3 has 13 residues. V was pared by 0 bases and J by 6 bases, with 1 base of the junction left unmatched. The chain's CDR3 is CATSREGGDGYTF. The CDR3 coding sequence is TGTGCCACCAGCAGAGAAGGGGGCGATGGCTACACCTTC.

The DNA for the CDR3 is TGTGCCAGCAGCCAAGATGGGGGGCTCCACTATGGCTACACCTTC. It specifies CASSQDGGLHYGYTF. The V and J genes are TRBV4-2 and TRBJ1-2, with D possibly being TRBD1 (6 bases). V gave up 0 bases and J gave up 3 bases, with 11 bases separating them. CDR1 is LGHNA, CDR2 YNFKEQ, per germline. This CDR3 spans 15 amino acids.

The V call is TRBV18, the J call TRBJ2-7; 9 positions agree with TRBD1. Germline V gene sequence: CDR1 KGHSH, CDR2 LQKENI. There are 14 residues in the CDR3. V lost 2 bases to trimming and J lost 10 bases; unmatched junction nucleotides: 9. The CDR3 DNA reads TGTGCCAGCTCACCAACAGGGGGCGCGAAGGAACAGTACTTC. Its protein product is CASSPTGGAKEQYF. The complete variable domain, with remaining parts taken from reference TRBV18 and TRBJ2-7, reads NAGVMQNPRHLVRRRGQEARLRCSPMKGHSHVYWYRQLPEEGLKFMVYLQKENIIDESGMPKERFSAEFPKEGPSILRIQQVVRGDSAAYFCASSPTGGAKEQYFGPGTRLTVT.

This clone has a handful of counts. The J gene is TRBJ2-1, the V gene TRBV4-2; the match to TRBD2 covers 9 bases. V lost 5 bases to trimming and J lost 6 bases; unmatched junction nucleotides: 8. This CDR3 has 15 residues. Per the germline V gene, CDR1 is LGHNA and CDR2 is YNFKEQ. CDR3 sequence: CASSELASGVNEQFF. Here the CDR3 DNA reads TGTGCCAGCAGCGAGTTGGCTAGCGGGGTCAATGAGCAGTTCTTC.

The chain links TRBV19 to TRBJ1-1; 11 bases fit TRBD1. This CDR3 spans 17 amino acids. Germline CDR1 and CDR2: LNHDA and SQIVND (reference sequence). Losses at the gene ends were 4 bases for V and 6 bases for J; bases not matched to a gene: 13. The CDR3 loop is CASSNRRDRGNMAEAFF. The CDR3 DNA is TGTGCCAGTAGTAATCGCCGGGACAGGGGGAATATGGCTGAAGCTTTCTTT.

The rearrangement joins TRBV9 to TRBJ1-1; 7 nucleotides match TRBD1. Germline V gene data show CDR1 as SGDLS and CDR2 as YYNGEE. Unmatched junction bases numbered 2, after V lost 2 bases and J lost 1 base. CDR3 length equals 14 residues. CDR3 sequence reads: CASSVAGGNTEAFF. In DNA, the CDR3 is TGTGCCAGCAGCGTCGCAGGGGGGAACACTGAAGCTTTCTTT.

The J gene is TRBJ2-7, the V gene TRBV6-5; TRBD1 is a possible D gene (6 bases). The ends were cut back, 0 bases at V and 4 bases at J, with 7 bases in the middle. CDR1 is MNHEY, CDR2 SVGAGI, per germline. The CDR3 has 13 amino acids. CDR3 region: CASSYSQGYEQYF. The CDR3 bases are TGTGCCAGCAGTTACTCACAGGGATACGAGCAGTACTTC.

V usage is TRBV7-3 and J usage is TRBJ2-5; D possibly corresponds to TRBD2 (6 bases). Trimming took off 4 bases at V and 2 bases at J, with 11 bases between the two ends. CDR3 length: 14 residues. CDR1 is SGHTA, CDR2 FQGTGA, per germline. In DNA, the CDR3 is TGTGCCAGCAGCTCTGGACTACCGCAAGAGACCCAGTACTTC. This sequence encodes CASSSGLPQETQYF.

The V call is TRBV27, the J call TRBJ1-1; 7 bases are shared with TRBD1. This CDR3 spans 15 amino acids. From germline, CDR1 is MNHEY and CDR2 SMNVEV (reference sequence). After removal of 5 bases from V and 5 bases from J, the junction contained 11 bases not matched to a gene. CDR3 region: CASSRRDSPRTEAFF. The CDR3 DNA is TGTGCCAGCAGTCGAAGGGACAGCCCCCGGACTGAAGCTTTCTTT.

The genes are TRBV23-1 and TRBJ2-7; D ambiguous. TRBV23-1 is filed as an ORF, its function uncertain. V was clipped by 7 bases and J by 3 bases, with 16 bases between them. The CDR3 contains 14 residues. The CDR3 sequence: CASTLHGLGYEQYF. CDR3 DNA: TGCGCCAGCACTCTACATGGGCTGGGCTACGAGCAGTACTTC.

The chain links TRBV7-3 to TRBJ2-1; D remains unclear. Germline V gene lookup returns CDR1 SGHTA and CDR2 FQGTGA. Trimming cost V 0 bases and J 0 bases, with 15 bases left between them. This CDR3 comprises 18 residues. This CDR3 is CASSLTAQLGSSYNEQFF. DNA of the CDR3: TGTGCCAGCAGCTTAACGGCTCAGCTGGGAAGCTCCTACAATGAGCAGTTCTTC.

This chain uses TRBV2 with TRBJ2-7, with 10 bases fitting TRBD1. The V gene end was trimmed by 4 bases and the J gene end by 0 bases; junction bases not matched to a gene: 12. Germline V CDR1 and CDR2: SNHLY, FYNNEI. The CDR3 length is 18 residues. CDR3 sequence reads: CASSVPGQGTRSSYEQYF. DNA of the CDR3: TGTGCCAGCAGTGTTCCGGGACAGGGGACTAGGAGCTCCTACGAGCAGTACTTC.

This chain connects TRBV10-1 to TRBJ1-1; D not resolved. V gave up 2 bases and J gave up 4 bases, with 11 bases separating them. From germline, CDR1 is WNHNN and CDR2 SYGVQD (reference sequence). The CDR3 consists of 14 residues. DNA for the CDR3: TGCGCCAGCAGTGAGAAGGAGTGGGGCACTGAAGCTTTCTTT. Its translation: CASSEKEWGTEAFF.

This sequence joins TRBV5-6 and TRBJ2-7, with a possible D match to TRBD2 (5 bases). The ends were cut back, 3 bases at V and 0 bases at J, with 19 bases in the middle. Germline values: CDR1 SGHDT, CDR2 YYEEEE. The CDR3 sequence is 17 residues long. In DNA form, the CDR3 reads TGTGCCAGCAGCTCGTATCATAGCGCGTATTTCTCCTACGAGCAGTACTTC. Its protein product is CASSSYHSAYFSYEQYF.

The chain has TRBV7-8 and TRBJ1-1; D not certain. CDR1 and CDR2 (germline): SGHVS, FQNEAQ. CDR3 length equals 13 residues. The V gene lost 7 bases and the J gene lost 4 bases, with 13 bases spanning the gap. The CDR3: CASNQEVGTEAFF. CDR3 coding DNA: TGTGCCAGCAATCAGGAGGTGGGCACTGAAGCTTTCTTT. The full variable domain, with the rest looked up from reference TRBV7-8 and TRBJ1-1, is GAGVSQSPRYKVAKRGQDVALRCDPISGHVSLFWYQQALGQGPEFLTYFQNEAQLDKSGLPSDRFFAERPEGSVSTLKIQRTQQEDSAVYLCASNQEVGTEAFFGQGTRLTVV.